This T cell receptor (beta chain) stems from a study of blood T cell repertoires in COVID-19. Sequencing was performed with immunoSEQ multiplex PCR; in TCRdb, only in-frame clones are kept and a portion is missing. The sample includes about 50,000 clones, 89% of them seen just once. The ends were cut back, 2 bases at V and 3 bases at J, with 19 bases in the middle. The CDR3 consists of 17 residues. Germline assignment: CDR1 PRHDT and CDR2 FYEKMQ (reference sequence). Source material: peripheral blood. The TCR was taken from a human donor in a cohort sampled during active COVID-19. The V gene is TRBV13, the J gene TRBJ1-1; D gene unclear. The CDR3 protein is CASSLLMVGGLDTEAFF. As DNA, the CDR3 is TGTGCCAGCAGCTTACTTATGGTAGGTGGGCTGGACACTGAAGCTTTCTTT.